The 32 T cell receptor beta chains reported below all come from one sample, sequenced in a study of CD8+ T cells in alopecia areata. Treatment in this sample: oral pan-JAK inhibitor, 5-10 mg twice daily. Reverse transcription of extracted RNA yielded cDNA, which provided the sequencing template. TCRdb keeps only in-frame clones here, not all; method: immunoSEQ multiplex PCR. The sample contains about 150,000 clones, 45% to 60% of which appear only once. This specimen was CD8+ T cells sorted from blood, taken at week 4, from a patient treated with tofacitinib. These TCRs come from a human donor with alopecia areata.

Only a few counts were recorded for this clone. The chain combines TRBV29-1 with TRBJ1-2; TRBD1 is a possible D gene (5 bases). The CDR3 runs 14 residues. The germline gives CDR1 SQVTM, CDR2 ANQGSEA. Trimming cost V 0 bases and J 3 bases, with 11 bases left between them. CDR3: CSVEDLDSYYGYTF. DNA for the CDR3: TGCAGCGTTGAAGATCTTGACAGTTACTATGGCTACACCTTC.

This clone was seen more than once but under ten times. CDR3 region: CASSLESSYEQYF. The DNA of the CDR3 is TGTGCCAGCAGCTTGGAGAGCTCCTACGAGCAGTACTTC. The rearrangement uses TRBV7-9 and TRBJ2-7; no reliable D call. CDR3 size: 13 residues. Germline loops: CDR1 SEHNR, CDR2 FQNEAQ (reference sequence). The V and J ends lost 3 bases and 0 bases respectively, with 6 bases between them.

The chain has TRBV6-5 and TRBJ2-7; 8 nucleotides match TRBD1. From germline, CDR1 is MNHEY and CDR2 SVGAGI. With V trimmed by 2 bases and J by 5 bases, 5 bases remained unmatched. The CDR3 contains 14 residues. CDR3 amino acids: CASSYGQGVDEQYF. For the CDR3, the DNA is TGTGCCAGCAGTTACGGACAGGGAGTCGACGAGCAGTACTTC.

V usage is TRBV27 and J usage is TRBJ2-7; TRBD1 matches at 9 bases. Germline-derived CDR1 and CDR2 are MNHEY and SMNVEV (reference sequence). This CDR3 spans 13 amino acids. V lost 4 bases and J lost 3; bases outside the gene matches: 1. The CDR3 is CASSSGQGYEQYF. In DNA, the CDR3 is TGTGCCAGCAGTTCGGGACAGGGCTACGAGCAGTACTTC.

The chain is built from TRBV29-1 and TRBJ2-2; D may correspond to TRBD1 or TRBD2 (6 bases each). Trimming removed 4 bases at V and 5 bases at J, with 8 bases between. Per the germline V gene, CDR1 is SQVTM and CDR2 is ANQGSEA. The CDR3 has 12 residues. CDR3 bases: TGCAGCGTTGCGGGGGCTACCGGGGAGCTGTTTTTT. This encodes CSVAGATGELFF.

The chain carries TRBV29-1 and TRBJ2-1; D possibly matches TRBD1 or TRBD2 (6 bases each). V gave up 4 bases and J gave up 5 bases, with 12 bases separating them. The CDR3 is 13 residues long. CDR1 is SQVTM, CDR2 ANQGSEA, per germline. Here the CDR3 DNA reads TGCAGCGTTGGTGCAGGGGAGGACAATGAGCAGTTCTTC. Its protein is CSVGAGEDNEQFF.

This clone showed up just a few times. The chain has TRBV6-5 and TRBJ2-1; weak D call: TRBD2 (5 bases). Germline CDR1 is MNHEY and CDR2 is SVGAGI. Trimming removed 6 bases from V and 7 bases from J, with 19 bases in between. This CDR3 has 15 residues. The CDR3 sequence is CASRQISEGSNEQFF. In DNA form, the CDR3 reads TGTGCCAGCAGGCAAATATCCGAGGGCAGTAATGAGCAGTTCTTC.

Only a few counts were recorded for this clone. The chain employs TRBV12-5 and TRBJ1-5; perhaps TRBD1 as D (5 bases). The V and J ends lost 6 bases and 0 bases respectively, with 9 bases between them. Germline loops: CDR1 LGHNT, CDR2 FRNRAP. The CDR3 length is 14 residues. The CDR3 DNA reads as TGTGCTAGTGGCCAGGGTTATAGCAATCAGCCCCAGCATTTT. Its translation: CASGQGYSNQPQHF.

In this sample, this clone turned up a few times. This rearrangement joins TRBV29-1 to TRBJ1-2, with D uncertain. The CDR3 spans 15 residues. V was trimmed by 2 bases and J by 3 bases, leaving 16 bases between them. Germline V gene data show CDR1 as SQVTM and CDR2 as ANQGSEA. CDR3 coding DNA: TGCAGCGTTGAATACTGGGTTGAGCGGGACTATGGCTACACCTTC. Encoded protein: CSVEYWVERDYGYTF.

The V call is TRBV30, the J call TRBJ1-1; possible D gene TRBD1, 5 bases. CDR1 is GTSNPN and CDR2 is SVGIG in the germline V gene (reference sequence). This CDR3 contains 13 residues. V was pared by 5 bases and J by 1 base, with 11 bases between. The CDR3 reads CAWDGGGNTEAFF. The CDR3 region has the DNA TGTGCCTGGGATGGTGGGGGGAACACTGAAGCTTTCTTT.

V and J are TRBV9 and TRBJ2-7; 10 positions match TRBD2. In germline, CDR1 is SGDLS, CDR2 YYNGEE. V shed 3 bases and J 5 bases; nucleotides not matched to a gene: 8. The CDR3 consists of 15 residues. The CDR3 DNA sequence: TGTGCCAGCAGCGAGCGGGGGGGCCCTTCGAACGAGCAGTACTTC. Translating gives CASSERGGPSNEQYF.

This clone was recorded a few times. V usage is TRBV4-1 and J usage is TRBJ2-4; D unclear. The ends were cut back, 3 bases at V and 0 bases at J, with 6 bases in the middle. Germline V gene sequence: CDR1 MGHRA, CDR2 YSYEKL. The CDR3 is made up of 14 amino acids. CDR3 sequence reads: CASSQKLAKNIQYF. The CDR3 DNA reads TGCGCCAGCAGCCAGAAGCTAGCCAAAAACATTCAGTACTTC.

The chain carries TRBV11-2 and TRBJ2-5, with 10 bases that match TRBD2. Germline loops: CDR1 SGHAT, CDR2 FQNNGV. The length of the CDR3 is 15 residues. Trimming took 6 bases from V and 5 from J; bases not matched to a gene: 9. The CDR3 here is CASSFRTSGHETQYF. The CDR3 DNA sequence: TGTGCCAGCAGTTTTAGGACTAGCGGCCATGAGACCCAGTACTTC.

The rearrangement uses TRBV13 and TRBJ1-6, with D hard to call. CDR3 length: 12 residues. V was shortened by 1 base and J by 7 bases, with 2 bases between the two germline ends. Germline V gene lookup returns CDR1 PRHDT and CDR2 FYEKMQ (reference sequence). In nucleotides, the CDR3 is TGTGCCAGCAGCTTAGAGAATTCACCCCTCCACTTT. It translates to CASSLENSPLHF.

This clone was observed a few times. This chain uses TRBV30 with TRBJ1-1; D not certain. From germline, CDR1 is GTSNPN and CDR2 SVGIG (reference sequence). The CDR3 loop spans 15 amino acids. The V end was cut by 0 bases, the J end by 0 bases, with 11 bases between. The CDR3: CAWSVYTEMNTEAFF. CDR3 sequence (DNA): TGTGCCTGGAGTGTGTATACAGAAATGAACACTGAAGCTTTCTTT.

The chain uses TRBV23-1 and TRBJ2-5; weak D call: TRBD1 (6 bases). TRBV23-1 is annotated as an ORF whose role is uncertain. Trimming took 2 bases from V and 5 from J, leaving 18 bases between them. This CDR3 has 16 amino acids. The CDR3 loop is CASSQLLSDSGETQYF. The CDR3 region has the DNA TGCGCCAGCAGTCAACTACTTTCGGACAGTGGGGAGACCCAGTACTTC.

This chain links TRBV5-1 with TRBJ2-1, with a weak D call TRBD2 (5 bases). CDR1 and CDR2 (germline): SGHRS, YFSETQ. The V and J ends lost 1 base and 8 bases respectively, with 16 bases between them. The CDR3 loop spans 15 amino acids. In DNA, the CDR3 is TGCGCCAGCAGCTTGTTGGCGGGTCCGGCGGATGAGCAGTTCTTC. Protein product: CASSLLAGPADEQFF.

The rearrangement joins TRBV4-1 to TRBJ2-5; 7 nucleotides agree with TRBD2. The CDR3 spans 15 residues. Per the germline V gene, CDR1 is MGHRA and CDR2 is YSYEKL. The V gene end was trimmed by 1 base and the J gene end by 2 bases; junction bases not matched to a gene: 4. The CDR3 region is CASSQALADQETQYF. CDR3 DNA sequence: TGCGCCAGCAGCCAAGCGCTAGCGGATCAAGAGACCCAGTACTTC.

The J gene is TRBJ2-1, the V gene TRBV27; 13 bases fit TRBD2. CDR3 length: 16 residues. The germline V gene encodes CDR1 MNHEY and CDR2 SMNVEV (reference sequence). Trimming removed 10 bases from V and 9 bases from J; junction bases left unmatched: 15. The CDR3 reads CATEGLAGNNSIEQFF. In nucleotides, the CDR3 is TGTGCCACCGAGGGACTAGCGGGGAATAATTCTATTGAGCAGTTCTTC.

This clone was seen only once. This sequence joins TRBV5-4 and TRBJ2-5, with 11 positions matching TRBD2. The CDR3 is 17 amino acids. V shed 3 bases and J 4 bases; nucleotides not matched to a gene: 11. Germline CDR1 reads SGHNT; CDR2 reads YYREEE (reference sequence). The CDR3 DNA follows: TGTGCCAGCAGCTCGACTCTAGCGGGGGGTCTCGCAGAGACCCAGTACTTC. It yields the protein CASSSTLAGGLAETQYF.

The chain recombines TRBV9 with TRBJ1-6; D remains ambiguous. This CDR3 spans 14 amino acids. Germline V CDR1 and CDR2: SGDLS, YYNGEE. V was clipped by 4 bases and J by 10 bases, with 15 bases between them. In nucleotides, the CDR3 is TGTGCCAGCAGCATGGGATCTATAGGGTCACCCCTCCACTTT. It encodes CASSMGSIGSPLHF.

CDR3 residues: CASSLTLAGGVDTQYF. The CDR3 nucleotides read TGTGCCAGCAGTTTAACACTAGCGGGGGGCGTAGATACGCAGTATTTT. The chain couples TRBV27 to TRBJ2-3, with 12 bases fitting TRBD2. V lost 2 bases, J lost 5 bases, and 5 bases stayed unmatched. There are 16 residues in the CDR3. CDR1 is MNHEY, CDR2 SMNVEV, per germline (reference sequence).

This rearrangement joins TRBV15 to TRBJ1-1; D may be TRBD1 (6 bases). This CDR3 has 14 amino acids. The V gene lost 7 bases and the J gene lost 3 bases, with 15 bases spanning the gap. Germline values: CDR1 LNHNV, CDR2 YYDKDF (reference sequence). Written as DNA, the CDR3 is TGTGCCACCACCAACAGGGCAGTGGACACTGAAGCTTTCTTT. Its translation: CATTNRAVDTEAFF.

This rearrangement joins TRBV5-6 to TRBJ2-7, with D maybe TRBD2 (5 bases). The CDR3 has 16 amino acids. V lost 4 bases and J 1 base, leaving 18 bases between the germline ends. Germline lookup yields CDR1 SGHDT and CDR2 YYEEEE. The CDR3, as DNA: TGTGCCAGCAGCCCCCGGACGGAGGATTTATCCTACGAGCAGTACTTC. It codes for CASSPRTEDLSYEQYF.

The chain couples TRBV27 to TRBJ1-1, with D uncertain. CDR1 MNHEY and CDR2 SMNVEV come from the germline V gene (reference sequence). The ends were cut back, 5 bases at V and 7 bases at J, with 11 bases in the middle. The CDR3 has 12 amino acids. CDR3 bases: TGTGCCAGCAGTGGTGGGTTTAATGAAGCTTTCTTT. Translated, it gives CASSGGFNEAFF.

Concerning this clone: The same CDR3 also results from other DNA sequences found in this sample. The chain couples TRBV30 to TRBJ1-5; tentative D call: TRBD1 (6 bases). Germline V gene sequence: CDR1 GTSNPN, CDR2 SVGIG (reference sequence). CDR3 size: 13 residues. Trimming stripped 0 bases from V and 4 bases from J, with 7 bases between. CDR3 nucleotides: TGTGCCTGGAGTGTACAGGGTAATCAGCCCCAGCATTTT. Its translation is CAWSVQGNQPQHF. Full variable domain (remainder filled in from reference TRBV30 and TRBJ1-5): SQTIHQWPATLVQPVGSPLSLECTVEGTSNPNLYWYRQAAGRGLQLLFYSVGIGQISSEVPQNLSASRPQDRQFILSSKKLLLSDSGFYLCAWSVQGNQPQHFGDGTRLSIL.

The chain joins TRBV11-2 to TRBJ2-2, with D tentatively TRBD1 (5 bases). Germline CDR1 reads SGHAT; CDR2 reads FQNNGV. V gave up 3 bases and J gave up 5 bases, with 13 bases separating them. The CDR3 runs to 15 residues. CDR3 protein: CASSLQGIWTGELFF. Written as DNA, the CDR3 is TGTGCCAGCAGCTTGCAGGGAATATGGACCGGGGAGCTGTTTTTT.

The V call is TRBV5-6, the J call TRBJ2-5; D is unclear. Germline V CDR1 and CDR2: SGHDT, YYEEEE. The V gene lost 1 base and the J gene lost 4 bases, with 8 bases spanning the gap. There are 13 residues in the CDR3. The CDR3 reads CASSLQPAETQYF. DNA for the CDR3: TGTGCCAGCAGCTTGCAGCCAGCAGAGACCCAGTACTTC.

CDR3 nucleotide sequence: TGTGCCAGCAGCTTAGGGACTAGCGGCCACTACGAGCAGTACTTC. It specifies CASSLGTSGHYEQYF. V gene TRBV7-9 combines with J gene TRBJ2-7; 10 nucleotides match TRBD2. The CDR3 contains 15 residues. The V gene end was trimmed by 1 base and the J gene end by 3 bases; junction bases not matched to a gene: 3. Germline V gives CDR1 SEHNR, CDR2 FQNEAQ (reference sequence).

This sequence joins TRBV7-3 and TRBJ2-6, with D hard to call. The CDR3 has 16 amino acids. V shed 4 bases and J shed 4 bases, with 14 bases lying between them. Germline V gene lookup returns CDR1 SGHTA and CDR2 FQGTGA. CDR3 protein: CASSYGPSGGANVLTF. The CDR3 DNA is TGTGCCAGCAGCTATGGTCCCTCGGGCGGGGCCAACGTCCTGACTTTC.

There are many counts of this clone. This chain uses TRBV5-1 with TRBJ2-6; D call uncertain. Trimming stripped 4 bases from V and 0 bases from J, with 8 bases between. The CDR3 extends over 15 amino acids. In germline, CDR1 is SGHRS, CDR2 YFSETQ. Here the CDR3 reads CASSAVSSGANVLTF. The DNA of the CDR3 is TGCGCCAGCAGCGCCGTGAGCTCTGGGGCCAACGTCCTGACTTTC.

This chain joins TRBV9 and TRBJ1-5, with no clear D. The CDR3 sequence is 12 residues long. V shed 0 bases and J shed 7 bases, with 5 bases lying between them. From germline, CDR1 is SGDLS and CDR2 YYNGEE. The CDR3 protein is CASSVGDQPQHF. The CDR3 nucleotides read TGTGCCAGCAGCGTAGGAGACCAGCCCCAGCATTTT.